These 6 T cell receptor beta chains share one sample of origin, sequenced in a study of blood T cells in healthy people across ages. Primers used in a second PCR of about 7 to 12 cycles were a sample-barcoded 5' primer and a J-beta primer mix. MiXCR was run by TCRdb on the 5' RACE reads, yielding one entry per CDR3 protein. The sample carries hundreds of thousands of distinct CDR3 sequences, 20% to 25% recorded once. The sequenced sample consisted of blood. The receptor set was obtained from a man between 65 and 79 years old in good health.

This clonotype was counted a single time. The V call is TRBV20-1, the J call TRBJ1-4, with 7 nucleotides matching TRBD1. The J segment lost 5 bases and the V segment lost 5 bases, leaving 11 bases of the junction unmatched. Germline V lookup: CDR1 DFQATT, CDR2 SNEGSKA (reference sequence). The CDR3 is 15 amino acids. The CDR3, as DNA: TGCAGTGCTTTCGTACCGGGACAGCGAAATGAAAAACTGTTTTTT. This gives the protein CSAFVPGQRNEKLFF.

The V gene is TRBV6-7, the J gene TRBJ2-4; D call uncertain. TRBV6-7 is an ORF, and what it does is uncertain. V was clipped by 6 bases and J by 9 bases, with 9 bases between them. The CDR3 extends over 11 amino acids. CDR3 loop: CASRCSAIQYF. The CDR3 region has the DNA TGTGCCAGCAGATGTTCGGCCATTCAGTACTTC.

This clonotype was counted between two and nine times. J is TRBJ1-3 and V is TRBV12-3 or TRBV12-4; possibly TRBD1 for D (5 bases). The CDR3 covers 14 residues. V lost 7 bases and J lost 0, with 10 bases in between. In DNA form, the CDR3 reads TGTGCCAGCACGGGGCAGACCTCTGGAAACACCATATATTTT. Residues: CASTGQTSGNTIYF.

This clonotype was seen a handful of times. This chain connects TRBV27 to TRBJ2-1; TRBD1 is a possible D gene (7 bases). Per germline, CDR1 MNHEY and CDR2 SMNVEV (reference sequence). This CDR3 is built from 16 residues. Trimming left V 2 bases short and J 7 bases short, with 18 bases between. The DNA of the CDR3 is TGTGCCAGCAGTTTACAAAAACCGACAGGGAGGAATGAGCAGTTCTTC. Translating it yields CASSLQKPTGRNEQFF.

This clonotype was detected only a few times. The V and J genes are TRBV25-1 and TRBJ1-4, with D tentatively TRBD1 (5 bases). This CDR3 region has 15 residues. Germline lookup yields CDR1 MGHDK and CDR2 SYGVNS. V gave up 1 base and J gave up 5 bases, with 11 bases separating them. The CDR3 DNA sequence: TGTGCCAGCAGTGAATGGGGGAGCGGGAATGAAAAACTGTTTTTT. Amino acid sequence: CASSEWGSGNEKLFF.

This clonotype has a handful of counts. The CDR3 nucleotides are TGTGCCAGCAGCTCATTAGCGGGGGGGCAAGACAATGAGCAGTTCTTC. Translation: CASSSLAGGQDNEQFF. This chain joins TRBV11-2 and TRBJ2-1, with TRBD2 identical over 11 bases. Trimming cost V 4 bases and J 5 bases; bases outside gene matches: 7. CDR1 is SGHAT and CDR2 is FQNNGV in the germline V gene. The CDR3 has 16 residues.